This T cell receptor (beta chain) was obtained from a study of cytomegalovirus exposure and HLA in healthy donors. A multiplex PCR was run with 60 Vbeta primers and 13 Jbeta primers. TCRdb's table, derived via immunoSEQ multiplex PCR, lists solely in-frame clones and lacks some. This sample has tens of thousands of clones, with roughly a tenth found just once. This CDR3 has 15 residues. Trimming took 5 bases from V and 8 from J, leaving 18 bases between them. Per the germline V gene, CDR1 is MNHEY and CDR2 is SVGAGI. The chain carries TRBV6-5 and TRBJ1-4; no firm D call. The sample was PBMCs. The TCR originated in a man in his sixties in good health and CMV-seropositive. DNA for the CDR3: TGTGCCAGCAGTAGCTCGGGGTTACGCGGGGAAAAACTGTTTTTT. Translation gives CASSSSGLRGEKLFF.